This is a list of T cell receptor beta chains from one sample in a study of CD4 T cells in relation to SARS-CoV-2 and coronaviruses. Antigens for these TCRs are unknown. Method: immunoSEQ multiplex PCR; TCRdb's copy keeps in-frame clones and lacks some. The sample holds over 40,000 clones, approximately 84% seen once. The sequencing sample was made of naive CD4+ T cells from PBMCs, cultured in vitro. Receptor source: an adult with COVID-19. The CDR3 runs from the conserved cysteine through the conserved F or W. The D gene is left open where the match is weak. Rows may omit the clone size; those that give it use once, few, many or a size class.

clone_size	d_call	j_call	v_call	cdr3_aa	cdr3_nt
-	TRBD2	TRBJ2-3	TRBV4-1	CASSQGLAGVRNTDTQYF	TGCGCCAGCAGCCAGGGACTAGCGGGAGTACGTAACACAGATACGCAGTATTTT
-	-	TRBJ1-3	TRBV9	CASTGYGNTIYF	TGTGCCAGCACAGGGTATGGAAACACCATATATTTT
few	TRBD1	TRBJ2-3	TRBV6-5	CASSERDRFTDTQYF	TGTGCCAGCTCGGAGAGGGACAGGTTCACAGATACGCAGTATTTT
once	TRBD1	TRBJ1-5	TRBV28	CASSITGQGFGQPQHF	TGTGCCAGCAGTATAACGGGACAGGGGTTTGGACAGCCCCAGCATTTT
-	-	TRBJ2-7	TRBV28	CASALSYEQYF	TGTGCCAGCGCCCTCTCCTACGAGCAGTACTTC
-	TRBD2	TRBJ2-5	TRBV5-6	CASSSRTSGNQETQYF	TGTGCCAGCAGCTCCCGGACTAGCGGGAATCAAGAGACCCAGTACTTC
once	-	TRBJ2-7	TRBV20-1	CSVGRFEEQYF	TGCAGTGTTGGACGGTTCGAAGAGCAGTACTTC
-	-	TRBJ2-6	TRBV28	CATLGDRSSGANVLTF	TGTGCCACCCTGGGGGACCGTAGCTCTGGGGCCAACGTCCTGACTTTC
-	TRBD1	TRBJ2-2	TRBV11-2	CASSWGTGGTGELFF	TGTGCCAGCAGCTGGGGAACAGGGGGGACCGGGGAGCTGTTTTTT
few	-	TRBJ2-7	TRBV4-1	CASSLSSEGSSYEQYF	TGCGCCAGCAGCCTTAGTTCGGAGGGAAGCTCCTACGAGCAGTACTTC
-	-	TRBJ1-2	TRBV7-8	CASSSTRTGNYGYTF	TGTGCCAGCAGCTCGACAAGAACAGGGAACTATGGCTACACCTTC
-	-	TRBJ1-4	TRBV28	CASRQQDFNEKLFF	TGTGCCAGCAGGCAACAGGACTTTAATGAAAAACTGTTTTTT
-	TRBD2	TRBJ2-1	TRBV10-3	CAISGGREGHWDEQFF	TGTGCCATCAGTGGTGGGCGGGAGGGCCATTGGGACGAGCAGTTCTTC
-	-	TRBJ2-5	TRBV5-1	CASREEAWQETQYF	TGCGCCAGCAGAGAAGAAGCGTGGCAAGAGACCCAGTACTTC
-	-	TRBJ2-2	TRBV20-1	CSASLSNTGELFF	TGCAGTGCTAGTCTGTCGAACACCGGGGAGCTGTTTTTT
-	-	TRBJ1-1	TRBV19	CASSMVKGGNTEAFF	TGTGCCAGTAGTATGGTAAAAGGGGGTAACACTGAAGCTTTCTTT
-	-	TRBJ1-5	TRBV19	CASSIFGTSSNQPQHF	TGTGCCAGTAGTATATTCGGGACATCGAGCAATCAGCCCCAGCATTTT
-	-	TRBJ1-1	TRBV20-1	CSAAGTEAFF	TGCAGTGCTGCCGGGACGGAAGCTTTCTTT
few	-	TRBJ2-7	TRBV5-6	CASSRDPYEQYF	TGTGCCAGCAGCAGGGATCCCTACGAGCAGTACTTC
-	TRBD2	TRBJ2-1	TRBV3-1/TRBV3-2	CASSLYGASGVNEQFF	TGTGCCAGCAGCCTTTATGGAGCTAGCGGCGTCAATGAGCAGTTCTTC
-	TRBD1	TRBJ2-7	TRBV7-3	CASSPGPRDRGPYEQYF	TGTGCCAGCAGCCCCGGGCCCCGGGACAGGGGGCCGTACGAGCAGTACTTC
-	-	TRBJ2-6	TRBV19	CASRRGRGAGANVLTF	TGTGCCAGTAGACGGGGTAGGGGGGCTGGGGCCAACGTCCTGACTTTC
-	-	TRBJ2-1	TRBV18	CASSPSVSYNEQFF	TGTGCCAGCTCACCTAGCGTCTCCTACAATGAGCAGTTCTTC
-	TRBD2	TRBJ2-2	TRBV27	CASSFASGAGELFF	TGTGCCAGCAGTTTCGCTAGCGGGGCCGGGGAGCTGTTTTTT
-	-	TRBJ2-3	TRBV2	CASSESGTDTQYF	TGTGCCAGCAGTGAGTCGGGCACAGATACGCAGTATTTT
few	TRBD1	TRBJ2-7	TRBV20-1	CSASHPGTGIHEQYF	TGCAGTGCTAGTCACCCCGGGACAGGGATCCACGAGCAGTACTTC
-	TRBD2	TRBJ2-5	TRBV7-3	CASSIKGLAGGETQYF	TGTGCCAGCAGCATAAAGGGGCTAGCGGGAGGCGAGACCCAGTACTTC